One sample yielded the 21 T cell receptor beta chains listed below, sequenced in a study of tumor T cells in aggressive B-cell lymphoma. The protocol was immunoSEQ multiplex PCR, while the TCRdb copy is restricted to in-frame clones and leaves out a portion. The sample carries roughly 10,000 clones, roughly 85% recorded once. Sequenced material: tumor tissue. These receptor sequences come from an adult with diffuse large B cell lymphoma.

The rearrangement links TRBV28 to TRBJ1-2; the D gene is possibly TRBD1 (5 bases). The CDR3 is 14 residues long. Germline V gene sequence: CDR1 MDHEN, CDR2 SYDVKM. Trimming removed 4 bases from V and 4 bases from J, with 13 bases in between. CDR3 bases: TGTGCCAGCAGTTCTACGACAGCGATCTATGGCTACACCTTC. Encoded protein: CASSSTTAIYGYTF.

V is TRBV27 and J is TRBJ2-5, with 8 nucleotides matching TRBD1. Near its end, the DNA agrees better with TRBJ2-7, so the J call may be wrong. The CDR3 consists of 17 residues. The germline gives CDR1 MNHEY, CDR2 SMNVEV (reference sequence). CDR3 DNA: TGTGCCAGCAGTTTAACCGATCCTAGGACAGGGATCTACGAGCAGTACTTC. Its protein product is CASSLTDPRTGIYEQYF.

The chain joins TRBV18 to TRBJ2-7, with D perhaps matching TRBD1 (5 bases). CDR3 length equals 15 residues. Germline V gives CDR1 KGHSH, CDR2 LQKENI. The V gene lost 2 bases and the J gene lost 6 bases, with 17 bases spanning the gap. The CDR3 protein is CASSPGQGTYGEQYF. CDR3 in DNA: TGTGCCAGCTCACCAGGGCAGGGTACTTACGGCGAGCAGTACTTC.

This sequence joins TRBV18 and TRBJ2-7; TRBD2 is a possible D gene (7 bases). The germline gives CDR1 KGHSH, CDR2 LQKENI. The CDR3 sequence is 13 residues long. Trimming removed 6 bases from V and 0 bases from J, with 9 bases in between. The CDR3 DNA follows: TGTGCCAGCTCGCGGGGGCTCTCCTACGAGCAGTACTTC. This sequence encodes CASSRGLSYEQYF.

CDR3 sequence: CASSLDRGRASPLHF. CDR3 nucleotides: TGTGCCAGCAGCTTGGACAGGGGGCGGGCTTCACCCCTCCACTTT. This sequence joins TRBV7-9 and TRBJ1-6; 11 bases are shared with TRBD1. CDR1 and CDR2 (germline): SEHNR, FQNEAQ (reference sequence). J lost 9 bases, V lost 3 bases, and 4 bases had no gene match. The CDR3 extends over 15 amino acids.

The chain carries TRBV19 and TRBJ1-2, with D possibly being TRBD1 (6 bases). Per germline, CDR1 LNHDA and CDR2 SQIVND (reference sequence). V was clipped by 3 bases and J by 6 bases, with 11 bases between them. The length of the CDR3 is 13 residues. The CDR3 sequence is CASSITGKNGYTF. DNA of the CDR3: TGTGCCAGTAGTATCACAGGGAAGAATGGCTACACCTTC.

This chain uses TRBV21-1 with TRBJ2-7; the table assigns TRBD2, which was not confirmed against the DNA. TRBV21-1 counts as a pseudogene. The CDR3 spans 14 residues. CDR3 bases: TGTGCCAGCAGCAAAGTAGCGGGATGTTACGAGCAGTACTTC. This codes for CASSKVAGCYEQYF.

V and J are TRBV29-1 and TRBJ2-1, with D perhaps matching TRBD1 (6 bases). The CDR3 loop spans 12 amino acids. Germline CDR1 is SQVTM and CDR2 is ANQGSEA. Trimming stripped 5 bases from V and 6 bases from J, with 11 bases between. The CDR3 bases are TGCAGCGTTACCCGGGACATCAATGAGCAGTTCTTC. Residues: CSVTRDINEQFF.

The chain is built from TRBV7-6 and TRBJ2-1, with D perhaps TRBD2 (5 bases). V lost 3 bases, J lost 6 bases, and 12 bases lay in between. The CDR3 has 14 amino acids. CDR1 is SGHVS and CDR2 is FNYEAQ in the germline V gene. The CDR3 loop reads CASSLDLASNEQFF. In nucleotides, the CDR3 is TGTGCCAGCAGCTTGGACTTGGCATCCAATGAGCAGTTCTTC.

This chain links TRBV2 with TRBJ2-5, with D tentatively TRBD2 (6 bases). The J call may be mistaken, given a closer DNA end match to TRBJ2-7. The germline V gene encodes CDR1 SNHLY and CDR2 FYNNEI. The CDR3 runs to 14 residues. The CDR3 reads CASRSVAVSYEQYF. For the CDR3, the DNA is TGTGCCAGCCGGTCCGTAGCGGTATCCTACGAGCAGTACTTC.

This chain uses TRBV19 with TRBJ1-1, with 10 bases lining up with TRBD1. Germline-derived CDR1 and CDR2 are LNHDA and SQIVND (reference sequence). Trimming removed 7 bases from V and 2 bases from J; junction bases left unmatched: 4. The CDR3 consists of 14 residues. CDR3 amino acids: CASTQTGGNTEAFF. The CDR3 DNA follows: TGTGCCAGTACCCAGACAGGGGGCAACACTGAAGCTTTCTTT. The full variable domain, in which reference TRBV19 and TRBJ1-1 provide the parts outside the CDR3, is DGGITQSPKYLFRKEGQNVTLSCEQNLNHDAMYWYRQDPGQGLRLIYYSQIVNDFQKGDIAEGYSVSREKKESFPLTVTSAQKNPTAFYLCASTQTGGNTEAFFGQGTRLTVV.

The chain employs TRBV19 and TRBJ1-5; 7 positions match TRBD1. CDR3 size: 15 residues. V trimming: 3 bases; J trimming: 3 bases; junction bases outside the gene matches: 5. Germline V gives CDR1 LNHDA, CDR2 SQIVND (reference sequence). CDR3 amino acids: CASSITTGNNQPQHF. The CDR3 DNA sequence: TGTGCCAGTAGTATCACGACAGGGAACAATCAGCCCCAGCATTTT. Full variable domain (remainder filled in from reference TRBV19 and TRBJ1-5): DGGITQSPKYLFRKEGQNVTLSCEQNLNHDAMYWYRQDPGQGLRLIYYSQIVNDFQKGDIAEGYSVSREKKESFPLTVTSAQKNPTAFYLCASSITTGNNQPQHFGDGTRLSIL.

This chain joins TRBV11-3 and TRBJ2-1, with 11 bases lining up with TRBD2. The CDR3 contains 15 residues. Trimming removed 3 bases from V and 4 bases from J; junction bases left unmatched: 2. CDR1 and CDR2 (germline): SGHNT, YENEEA. This CDR3 is CASSFTSGRYNEQFF. DNA for the CDR3: TGTGCCAGCAGCTTCACTAGCGGGAGATACAATGAGCAGTTCTTC.

The genes are TRBV29-1 and TRBJ2-7, with 8 bases fitting TRBD1. After removal of 7 bases from V and 5 bases from J, the junction contained 7 bases not matched to a gene. Germline assignment: CDR1 SQVTM and CDR2 ANQGSEA. The CDR3 runs 12 residues. The CDR3 is CSGAGTGHEQYF. Here the CDR3 DNA reads TGCAGCGGTGCCGGGACAGGCCACGAGCAGTACTTC.

The chain recombines TRBV6-1 with TRBJ2-7, with 10 bases matching TRBD1. From germline, CDR1 is MNHNS and CDR2 SASEGT. With V trimmed by 6 bases and J by 7 bases, 6 bases remained unmatched. The CDR3 covers 13 residues. The CDR3 bases are TGTGCCAGCAGGAGGACAGGGGGAGAAGAGCAGTACTTC. Translation gives CASRRTGGEEQYF.

The J gene is TRBJ2-3, the V gene TRBV30; D perhaps matches TRBD1 (6 bases). Germline V CDR1 and CDR2: GTSNPN, SVGIG (reference sequence). This CDR3 is 15 amino acids long. V was pared by 2 bases and J by 3 bases, with 15 bases between. The CDR3 DNA reads as TGTGCCTGGAGTCCCGACAGGTTCGCTACAGATACGCAGTATTTT. Translated: CAWSPDRFATDTQYF.

The V gene is TRBV11-2, the J gene TRBJ2-1; 7 bases match TRBD2. The germline gives CDR1 SGHAT, CDR2 FQNNGV. The CDR3 consists of 12 residues. V dropped 5 bases and J dropped 10; count of bases not matched to a gene: 5. The CDR3 loop is CASSRTSLEQFF. CDR3 coding DNA: TGTGCCAGCAGCAGGACTAGTCTGGAGCAGTTCTTC.

This clone turned up a few times. The V call is TRBV7-9, the J call TRBJ1-3, with D possibly TRBD1 on 6 matching bases. This CDR3 spans 16 amino acids. Germline V CDR1 and CDR2: SEHNR, FQNEAQ (reference sequence). V was shortened by 1 base and J by 0 bases, with 10 bases between the two germline ends. The CDR3 region has the DNA TGTGCCAGCAGCTTAGGCGGACAGTACTCTGGAAACACCATATATTTT. Its translation: CASSLGGQYSGNTIYF.

The chain joins TRBV29-1 to TRBJ2-1; D not certain. The CDR3 length is 13 residues. The germline gives CDR1 SQVTM, CDR2 ANQGSEA. The V end was cut by 4 bases, the J end by 8 bases, with 15 bases between. The CDR3 nucleotides read TGCAGCGTTGCGAGTCTTCCCGGTTATGAGCAGTTCTTC. Protein sequence: CSVASLPGYEQFF.

V and J are TRBV11-2 and TRBJ2-2; TRBD2 matches at 8 bases. This CDR3 has 15 amino acids. The V segment lost 5 bases and the J segment 3 bases; nucleotides outside the gene matches: 5. Germline V lookup: CDR1 SGHAT, CDR2 FQNNGV. DNA for the CDR3: TGTGCCAGCAGCCGGACTAGCACCGACACCGGGGAGCTGTTTTTT. Translating gives CASSRTSTDTGELFF.

This chain joins TRBV7-2 and TRBJ2-3; D not certain. Germline-derived CDR1 and CDR2 are SGHTA and FQGNSA. With 0 bases removed from V and 5 bases from J, the gap between germline ends came to 3 bases. The CDR3 is made up of 12 amino acids. CDR3 DNA sequence: TGTGCCAGCAGCTTAGCGAGAGATACGCAGTATTTT. The encoded protein is CASSLARDTQYF. Drawing the rest from reference TRBV7-2 and TRBJ2-3, the complete variable domain is GAGVSQSPSNKVTEKGKDVELRCDPISGHTALYWYRQSLGQGLEFLIYFQGNSAPDKSGLPSDRFSAERTGGSVSTLTIQRTQQEDSAVYLCASSLARDTQYFGPGTRLTVL.